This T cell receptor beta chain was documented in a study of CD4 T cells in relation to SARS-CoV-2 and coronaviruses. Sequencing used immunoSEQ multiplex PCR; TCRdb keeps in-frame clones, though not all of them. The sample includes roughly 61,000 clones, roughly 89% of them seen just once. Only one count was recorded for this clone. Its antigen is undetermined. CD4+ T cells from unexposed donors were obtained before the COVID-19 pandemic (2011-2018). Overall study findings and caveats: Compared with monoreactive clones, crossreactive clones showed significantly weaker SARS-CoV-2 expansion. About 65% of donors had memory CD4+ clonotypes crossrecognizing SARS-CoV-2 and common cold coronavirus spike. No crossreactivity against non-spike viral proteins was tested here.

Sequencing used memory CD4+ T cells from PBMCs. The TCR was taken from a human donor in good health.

DNA of the CDR3: TGTGCCAGCAGAGTCAGGGGGGGGGCCGGGGAGCTGTTTTTT. Protein: CASRVRGGAGELFF. This rearrangement joins TRBV3-1 (or the pseudogene TRBV3-2) to TRBJ2-2; either TRBD1 or TRBD2 may supply D (7 bases each). This CDR3 comprises 14 residues. Germline V gives CDR1 LGHDT, CDR2 YNNKEL (reference sequence). Trimming pared 6 bases from V and 6 bases from J, leaving 14 bases between.